This is a list of T cell receptor beta chains from one sample in a study of T cell changes during pregnancy in multiple sclerosis. Method: immunoSEQ multiplex PCR; TCRdb's copy keeps in-frame clones and lacks some. The table shows around 40,000 clones, with approximately 90% occurring only once. This specimen consisted of CD8+ T cells from peripheral blood mononuclear cells, obtained before pregnancy. All receptors derive from a female donor with multiple sclerosis, enrolled in a pregnancy study. Both conserved end residues are part of each CDR3. D genes are given only for firm matches. Clone size appears in some rows only: once, few, many, or a class for an expanded clone.

>TRBJ1-4|NA|TRBV7-2|NA
CASSQSVGYLNEKLFF
TGTGCCAGCAGCCAGAGCGTGGGTTACCTTAATGAAAAACTGTTTTTT
>TRBJ2-7|NA|TRBV13|once
CASSPGFREQYF
TGTGCCAGCAGCCCAGGGTTCCGCGAGCAGTACTTC
>TRBJ1-1|NA|TRBV28|NA
CASSLIGAEAFF
TGTGCCAGCAGTTTAATCGGGGCTGAAGCTTTCTTT
>TRBJ2-4|TRBD2|TRBV7-8|NA
CASSLAGRGAPKNIQYF
TGTGCCAGCAGCTTAGCAGGGAGGGGAGCCCCCAAAAACATTCAGTACTTC
>TRBJ2-1|NA|TRBV6-5|NA
CASSSYRRSSYNEQFF
TGTGCCAGCAGTTCCTATCGGCGGAGCTCCTACAATGAGCAGTTCTTC
>TRBJ2-7|TRBD1|TRBV28|NA
CASSFGDSREDEQYF
TGTGCCAGCAGTTTTGGGGACAGCCGAGAGGACGAGCAGTACTTC
>TRBJ2-7|TRBD1|TRBV25-1|NA
CASSDLSTGVPYEQYF
TGTGCCAGCAGTGACCTGTCGACAGGGGTCCCCTACGAGCAGTACTTC
>TRBJ2-5|NA|TRBV27|NA
CASSLYLRETQYF
TGTGCCAGCAGTTTATATCTCCGGGAGACCCAGTACTTC
>TRBJ2-7|TRBD2|TRBV28|NA
CASSFSPSGTSGYYEQYF
TGTGCCAGCAGCTTTTCTCCCTCCGGGACTAGCGGCTACTACGAGCAGTACTTC
>TRBJ2-7|TRBD2|TRBV7-9|NA
CASSLTGTRSIHEQYF
TGTGCCAGCAGCCTAACCGGGACTAGAAGTATCCACGAGCAGTACTTC
>TRBJ1-2|NA|TRBV13|NA
CASSLGGRNGYTF
TGTGCCAGCAGCTTAGGGGGCCGGAATGGCTACACCTTC
>TRBJ2-2|NA|TRBV27|NA
CASSLWANDGTGELFF
TGTGCCAGCAGTTTATGGGCGAACGATGGCACCGGGGAGCTGTTTTTT
>TRBJ2-7|TRBD2|TRBV28|NA
CASSLSTGGAEQYF
TGTGCCAGCAGTTTATCAACGGGGGGGGCCGAGCAGTACTTC
>TRBJ1-1|TRBD1|TRBV19|NA
CASSIEQRGRAFF
TGTGCCAGTAGTATAGAGCAAAGGGGGCGAGCTTTCTTT
>TRBJ1-3|NA|TRBV19|NA
CASSLAGTIYF
TGTGCCAGTAGTTTGGCTGGCACCATATATTTT
>TRBJ1-2|NA|TRBV7-9|NA
CASSLPANYGYTF
TGTGCCAGCAGCTTACCGGCTAACTATGGCTACACCTTC
>TRBJ1-2|NA|TRBV6-6|once
CASSYGDYPDSYGYTF
TGTGCCAGCAGTTACGGGGACTACCCGGATAGCTATGGCTACACCTTC